The rows below give T cell receptor beta chains drawn from one sample of a study of cytomegalovirus exposure and HLA in healthy donors. Libraries were prepared by immunoSEQ multiplex PCR; TCRdb keeps only in-frame clonotypes and omits some of them. Found here are approximately 110,000 clones; the top ten clones hold around 2.7%. The sequencing sample was made of PBMCs. Every receptor here comes from a man aged 30 to 39 in good health and CMV-seronegative. Each CDR3 is given with its conserved first and last residue. Fields, in order: J gene, D gene, V gene, CDR3 DNA, CDR3 protein. D genes are given only for firm matches.

>TRBJ2-4|TRBD2|TRBV4-3
TGCGCCAGCAGCCAAGATCGGGCTAGCGGGAGGGCCGTAAACATTCAGTACTTC
CASSQDRASGRAVNIQYF
>TRBJ2-7|-|TRBV18
TGTGCCAGCTCACCCTATAGAAAGGGGGTCCTAGACTTC
CASSPYRKGVLDF
>TRBJ2-3|-|TRBV29-1
TGCAGCGCCCGACTAGGCTTGACAGATACGCAGTATTTT
CSARLGLTDTQYF
>TRBJ2-7|TRBD1|TRBV7-8
TGTGCCAGCAGCTCGGGGACAGGGGTGACCTACGAGCAGTACTTC
CASSSGTGVTYEQYF
>TRBJ2-3|TRBD2|TRBV28
TGTGCCAGCAGTCCAGGGACTAGCGGGGGGACAGATACGCAGTATTTT
CASSPGTSGGTDTQYF
>TRBJ1-2|TRBD1|TRBV6-5
TGTGCCAGCAGTCTCGGGACAGCTTATGGCTACACCTTC
CASSLGTAYGYTF
>TRBJ2-7|TRBD2|TRBV6-5
TGTGCCTCTCGGCGGGAGGGCCGGTACGAGCAGTACTTC
CASRREGRYEQYF
>TRBJ1-1|-|TRBV7-8
TGTGCCAGCAGCGGCCGGACAGTCTCCCCCACTGAAGCTTTCTTT
CASSGRTVSPTEAFF
>TRBJ1-1|TRBD1|TRBV5-8
TGTGCCAGCAGCCCCTACAGGGGGGTGAACACTGAAGCTTTCTTT
CASSPYRGVNTEAFF
>TRBJ2-3|TRBD2|TRBV2
TGTGCCAGCAGGTTGGAAGGACTAGCGGGCTCCACAGATACGCAGTATTTT
CASRLEGLAGSTDTQYF
>TRBJ1-4|-|TRBV15
TGTGCCACCAGCAGAGCGACAGGTCCAAACGAAAAACTGTTTTTT
CATSRATGPNEKLFF
>TRBJ1-5|-|TRBV19
TGTGCCAGTAGTAGTGGAGGGGCCCAGCCCCAGCATTTT
CASSSGGAQPQHF
>TRBJ1-1|-|TRBV5-1
TGCGCCAGCAGCTTGGTAGGGGTTCCGAACACTGAAGCTTTCTTT
CASSLVGVPNTEAFF
>TRBJ2-1|-|TRBV21-1
TGTGCCAGCAGCAGCCCTAGCGGATACAATGAGCAGTTCTTC
CASSSPSGYNEQFF
>TRBJ2-3|-|TRBV13
TGTGCCAGCAGCCCCGGGGGTCAGGTAGATACGCAGTATTTT
CASSPGGQVDTQYF
>TRBJ2-5|-|TRBV5-1
TGCGCCAGCAGCTTGGGCGGACAGATCCAAGAGACCCAGTACTTC
CASSLGGQIQETQYF
>TRBJ2-2|TRBD1|TRBV28
TGTGCCAGCAGTTTAGTTGACAGGGGGGCCGGGGAGCTGTTTTTT
CASSLVDRGAGELFF
>TRBJ1-1|-|TRBV28
TGTGCCAGCAGACTCTACAGGGACGGTGGCACTGAAGCTTTCTTT
CASRLYRDGGTEAFF
>TRBJ2-1|TRBD2|TRBV4-1
TGCGCCAGCAGCCAACTAGCGGGAGGGTATGAAAATGAGCAGTTCTTC
CASSQLAGGYENEQFF
>TRBJ2-2|TRBD2|TRBV2
TGTGCCAGCAGTGAAGGGACTAGCGCCGGGGAGCTGTTTTTT
CASSEGTSAGELFF
>TRBJ2-1|TRBD2|TRBV7-9
TGTGCCAGCAGCTTGCCGGGACTAGCGGGAGGGAATGAGCAGTTCTTC
CASSLPGLAGGNEQFF
>TRBJ2-2|-|TRBV7-9
TGTGCCAGCAGCTTAACTAGGGGGAGTCACACCGGGGAGCTGTTTTTT
CASSLTRGSHTGELFF
>TRBJ2-1|-|TRBV11-1
TGTGCCAGCAGCTTTACCCCTACCCCCTACAATGAGCAGTTCTTC
CASSFTPTPYNEQFF
>TRBJ1-2|-|TRBV19
TGTGCCAGTAGTATCGGGACCACAGGGAGAGAAGGCTACACCTTC
CASSIGTTGREGYTF
>TRBJ1-6|TRBD1|TRBV5-1
TGCGCCAGCAGCTTGGATAACCGGGACAGAGATTCACCCCTCCACTTT
CASSLDNRDRDSPLHF
>TRBJ2-7|-|TRBV9
TGTGCCAGCAGCCGTAGCGGAGGGTCCTACGAGCAGTACTTC
CASSRSGGSYEQYF
>TRBJ1-5|TRBD1|TRBV19
TGTGCCAGTAGTGCCGGGACAGGGGGATTTGATCAGCCCCAGCATTTT
CASSAGTGGFDQPQHF
>TRBJ2-1|TRBD1|TRBV30
TGTGCCTGGAGTTTGGGACAGGAGACCTACAATGAGCAGTTCTTC
CAWSLGQETYNEQFF
>TRBJ1-2|-|TRBV28
TGTGCCAGCAGTCCCGCAGGAGGGATCTTGGACTTTTATGGCTACACCTTC
CASSPAGGILDFYGYTF
>TRBJ2-7|-|TRBV6-1
TGTGCCAGCAGTCCGAGCCCTTCCTACGAGCAGTACTTC
CASSPSPSYEQYF
>TRBJ2-7|-|TRBV10-3
TGTGCCATCAGTGAGTATGCAGGGAACGAGCAGTACTTC
CAISEYAGNEQYF
>TRBJ1-3|TRBD1|TRBV29-1
TGCAGCGCCGGGGACAGCTCTGGAAACACCATATATTTT
CSAGDSSGNTIYF
>TRBJ2-7|TRBD1|TRBV6-4
TGTGCCAGATCCCCGGGACAGGTGTACGAGCAGTACTTC
CARSPGQVYEQYF
>TRBJ2-6|-|TRBV28
TGTGCCAGCAGTCCCCCGGGAGGGGCCAACGTCCTGACTTTC
CASSPPGGANVLTF
>TRBJ2-7|TRBD2|TRBV5-6
TGTGCCAGCAGCTCCCCATTGAAGCGGGAGACCGACGAGCAGTACTTC
CASSSPLKRETDEQYF
>TRBJ2-1|-|TRBV5-1
TGCGCCAGCAGCTTGCCCTCGGTCGATGAGCAGTTCTTC
CASSLPSVDEQFF
>TRBJ2-5|TRBD2|TRBV6-1
TGTGCCAGCAGTGAAGAGGGACTAGCGGGAGGCCAAGAGACCCAGTACTTC
CASSEEGLAGGQETQYF
>TRBJ2-7|TRBD1|TRBV5-1
TGCGCCAGCAGCTTGGCAGGACAGGGGGCCGAGCAGTACTTC
CASSLAGQGAEQYF
>TRBJ2-7|-|TRBV30
TGTGCCTGGAGCCATACCCGTGGGACACGCCTCTCCTACGAGCAGTACTTC
CAWSHTRGTRLSYEQYF
>TRBJ2-1|-|TRBV7-9
TGTGCCGTGAGTTTAGTCCCCTACAATGAGCAGTTCTTC
CAVSLVPYNEQFF
>TRBJ2-2|TRBD2|TRBV4-2
TGTGCCAGCAGCCAGTCCTCGGGACTAGCGGTCGCGGGCGGGGAGCTGTTTTTT
CASSQSSGLAVAGGELFF
>TRBJ2-3|TRBD1|TRBV2
TGTGCCAGCAGTGGCCGGGGACAGGGGTACACAGATACGCAGTATTTT
CASSGRGQGYTDTQYF
>TRBJ1-2|-|TRBV28
TGTGCCAGCACCGCTCCCTCCGGGGCAGGGGATGATGGCTACACCTTC
CASTAPSGAGDDGYTF
>TRBJ1-1|-|TRBV5-6
TGTGCCAGCAGATTCTGGACAGCAAACACTGAAGCTTTCTTT
CASRFWTANTEAFF
>TRBJ2-5|TRBD2|TRBV9
TGTGCCAGCAGCGTAAATAGCGGGAGGGCCGGGGAGACCCAGTACTTC
CASSVNSGRAGETQYF
>TRBJ2-4|-|TRBV7-2
TGTGCCAGCAGCTTCAGAGCGGGAGCCAAAAACATTCAGTACTTC
CASSFRAGAKNIQYF
>TRBJ2-7|TRBD2|TRBV28
TGTGCCAGCAGGACTAGCGGCTACGAGCAGTACTTC
CASRTSGYEQYF
>TRBJ2-3|-|TRBV19
TGTGCCAGCGCTTCTAACAGGGTGGCAGATACGCAGTATTTT
CASASNRVADTQYF
>TRBJ2-3|TRBD2|TRBV5-1
TGCGCCAGCAGCCGCGGGGGGGCGCCCACAGATACGCAGTATTTT
CASSRGGAPTDTQYF
>TRBJ2-1|-|TRBV7-2
TGTGCCGTACGGCGGGATGCGGGTGAGCAGTTCTTC
CAVRRDAGEQFF
>TRBJ1-1|-|TRBV2
TGTGCCAGCAGAAGACTCCTTGAAGCTTTCTTT
CASRRLLEAFF
>TRBJ2-3|TRBD2|TRBV7-2
TGTGCCAGCAGCCCAGCTAGCGGGAGTTCAGATACGCAGTATTTT
CASSPASGSSDTQYF
>TRBJ2-1|-|TRBV14
TGTGCCAGCCGTAACACGGGTAGATGGGATGAGCAGTTCTTC
CASRNTGRWDEQFF
>TRBJ2-7|TRBD1|TRBV15
TGTGCCACCAGCAGAGGGACAGGGGACGCCTACGAGCAGTACTTC
CATSRGTGDAYEQYF